This note documents a single T cell receptor (beta chain) sequence. This clonotype was observed a few times. What this receptor recognizes is not known. Within one base of it there is no much larger clone, and no base qualities were kept. Sequencing took place on an Illumina NovaSeq 6000. TCR cDNA was made using 5'RACE template switching, a step that added a universal primer site and unique molecular identifiers. Priming of cDNA synthesis was performed from both the TCR alpha and TCR beta constant segments. Two PCR steps were used to amplify libraries, with sample barcodes and sequencing adapters being added in the second step. Sequencing of libraries was performed on Illumina HiSeq 2500 (2x100 bp) or NovaSeq (2x150 bp). Per the source publication's procedure: Reads were demultiplexed and collapsed into UMI consensus sequences with MIGEC, and V(D)J alignment was performed with MiXCR. Clonotypes responding to the vaccine were identified with edgeR on replicate PBMC samples, with the criteria of FDR below 0.01 and a log2 fold change above 5 up to day 15. CD4 or CD8 identity was assigned to each bulk clonotype according to whether the clonotype was present at higher abundance in the sequenced CD4 repertoire or the sequenced CD8 repertoire. TCRdb itself trimmed the public reads at Q25 with fastp, ran MiXCR and retained productive beta chains. Each CDR3 protein appears once, grouped with its most common genes and DNA. TCRdb, not the authors, supplied the V and J calls. This sample has some 390,000 distinct CDR3 sequences in its table, and 15% to 20% of those were observed once. The ten largest clonotypes hold over 15% of the sample.

The sample is drawn from a study of T cells after yellow fever vaccination (dated by TCRdb to between 2018 and 2021). At the level of the whole study: Libraries from fractions with low cell numbers were prepared with the SMART-Seq v4 Ultra Low Input RNA kit. The cohort comprised two healthy male donors, one aged 18 to 30 and one aged 30 to 40 years. Blood was collected at multiple timepoints before and after primary and secondary immunization, and bulk PBMC replicates and cell subsets were isolated. To follow T-cell clones before and after both primary and booster YFV17D yellow fever vaccination, bulk TCR alpha and beta repertoires underwent longitudinal sequencing. Points the paper makes about the study in general: Because the study included only a couple of donors, the extent to which the findings can be generalized is limited. Because abundant contaminating clonotypes from the bulk population could be contained in FACS-sorted repertoires, computational filtering was required. Compared with the primary T-cell response, the secondary T-cell response was weaker but faster, peaking on day 5 rather than day 15. A small fraction of clonotypes appeared in both the CD4 and CD8 compartments, likely as a result of convergent recombination. After the booster, most clones that had expanded after primary vaccination were detected again (over 95% of CD4 and over 75% of CD8), suggesting broad maintenance of memory.

What the treatment or condition label conveys for this sample: live attenuated yellow fever vaccine strain. At each blood-draw timepoint, two biological replicates of bulk PBMCs were obtained. PBMCs were isolated from peripheral blood using a standard Ficoll-Paque protocol. TriZol was used to extract RNA from bulk PBMCs, from CD4 and CD8 fractions, and from dextramer-positive and dextramer-negative fractions. The germline ends are 12 bases apart after V is trimmed by 3 bases and J by 3 bases. The germline V gene supplies CDR1 SGDLS and CDR2 YYNGEE. The CDR3 starts with the cysteine, ends with the phenylalanine, and has 15 residues. The read is trimmed to its CDR3 DNA, 45 bases read in frame from base 1.

The specimen comprised PBMCs, sampled before the yellow fever booster vaccination. This clonotype originated in a young man who received the YFV17D yellow fever vaccine. The rearrangement combines TRBV9 with TRBJ1-4, with the identity of the D gene unclear. The encoded CDR3 is CASSEGGQANEKLFF. The nucleotide sequence is given as TGTGCCAGCAGCGAGGGAGGGCAGGCTAATGAAAAACTGTTTTTT.